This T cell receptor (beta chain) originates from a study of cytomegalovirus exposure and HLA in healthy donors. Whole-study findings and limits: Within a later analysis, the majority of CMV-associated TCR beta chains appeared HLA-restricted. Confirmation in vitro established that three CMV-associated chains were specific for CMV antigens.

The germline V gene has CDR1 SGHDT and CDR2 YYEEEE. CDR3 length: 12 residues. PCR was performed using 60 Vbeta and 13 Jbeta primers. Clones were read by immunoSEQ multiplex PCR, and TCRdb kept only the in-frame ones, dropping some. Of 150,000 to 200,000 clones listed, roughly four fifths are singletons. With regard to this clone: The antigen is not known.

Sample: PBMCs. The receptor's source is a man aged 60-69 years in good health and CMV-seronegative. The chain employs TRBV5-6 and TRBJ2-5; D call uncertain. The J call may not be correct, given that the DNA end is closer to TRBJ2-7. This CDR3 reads CASSLGTYEQYF. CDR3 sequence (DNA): TGTGCCAGCAGCTTGGGCACCTACGAGCAGTACTTC.